Listed below are T cell receptor beta chains from one sample, sequenced in a study of blood T cells in healthy people across ages. From the 5' RACE reads, TCRdb called clonotypes with MiXCR, one entry per CDR3 protein. The sample shows around 580,000 distinct CDR3 sequences, roughly 48% of them seen only once. The source material was blood. Receptors were obtained from a man older than 75 in good health. The CDR3 runs from the conserved cysteine through the conserved F or W. D genes are given only for firm matches. Size is stated for part of the rows, as once, few or many counts, or as a class when the clone is expanded.

j_call | cdr3_length | d_call | clone_size | v_call | cdr3_aa | cdr3_nt
TRBJ2-7 | 16 | TRBD2 | - | TRBV20-1 | CSAGTSGGSSSYEQYF | TGCAGTGCTGGGACTAGCGGGGGGTCTAGCTCCTACGAGCAGTACTTC
TRBJ2-5 | 14 | - | - | TRBV11-3 | CASSLNGEEETQYF | TGTGCCAGCAGCTTAAATGGCGAAGAAGAGACCCAGTACTTC
TRBJ1-5 | 16 | - | - | TRBV3-1 | CASSQASGDSNQPQHF | TGTGCCAGCAGCCAAGCATCGGGGGATAGCAATCAGCCCCAGCATTTT
TRBJ2-1 | 19 | TRBD2 | - | TRBV7-3 | CASSHPSSGRAPSYNEQFF | TGTGCCAGCAGCCACCCAAGTAGCGGGAGGGCCCCCTCCTACAATGAGCAGTTCTTC
TRBJ1-2 | 12 | - | - | TRBV18 | CASSPDYGGYTF | TGTGCCAGCTCACCAGACTACGGCGGCTACACCTTC
TRBJ2-1 | 16 | - | - | TRBV20-1 | CSARDPRQEGYNEQFF | TGCAGTGCTAGAGATCCCAGACAGGAAGGGTACAATGAGCAGTTCTTC
TRBJ2-3 | 15 | - | once | TRBV5-1 | CASKLDFGHTDTQYF | TGCGCCAGCAAACTTGACTTCGGGCATACAGATACGCAGTATTTT
TRBJ1-3 | 14 | - | once | TRBV7-2 | CASRSDQRGNTIYF | TGTGCCAGCAGATCGGACCAGCGCGGAAACACCATATATTTT
TRBJ2-7 | 14 | TRBD2 | many | TRBV6-6 | CASSWGGETYEQYF | TGTGCCAGCAGTTGGGGGGGGGAGACCTACGAGCAGTACTTC
TRBJ2-4 | 15 | TRBD1 | once | TRBV7-3 | CASSPSGTGVREQCF | TGTGCCAGCAGCCCCTCCGGGACAGGGGTAAGGGAGCAGTGCTTC
TRBJ2-7 | 13 | - | - | TRBV18 | CASSPPSSYVQYF | TGTGCCAGCTCACCACCCAGCTCCTACGTGCAGTACTTC
TRBJ1-6 | 19 | - | few | TRBV7-9 | CASSLHRRTDSSYNSPLHF | TGTGCCAGCAGCTTGCACCGCCGGACAGATAGCTCCTATAATTCACCCCTCCACTTT
TRBJ2-3 | 18 | - | - | TRBV11-2 | CASSLALSGSQARDTQYF | TGTGCCAGCAGCTTAGCTTTAAGTGGGTCCCAGGCACGAGATACGCAGTATTTT
TRBJ2-5 | 14 | - | once | TRBV5-5 | CASSTWASQETQYF | TGTGCCAGCAGTACCTGGGCGAGTCAAGAGACCCAGTACTTC
TRBJ2-1 | 15 | - | - | TRBV7-9 | CASSLVPGRGGEQFF | TGTGCCAGCAGCTTAGTCCCGGGCCGTGGTGGTGAGCAGTTCTTC
TRBJ1-5 | 16 | TRBD1 | - | TRBV20-1 | CSASRRLRQGIQPQHF | TGCAGTGCTAGTCGGCGTTTAAGACAGGGGATTCAGCCCCAGCATTTT